Below, 20 T cell receptor beta chains from the same sample are listed, as sequenced in a study of cytomegalovirus exposure and HLA in healthy donors. The assay was immunoSEQ multiplex PCR, and TCRdb's table has in-frame clones only and misses some. The sample lists roughly 170,000 clones; about 80% were seen once. The sequencing sample was made of PBMCs. The receptors here all came from a woman between 18 and 30 years old in good health and CMV-seropositive.

The chain uses TRBV6-5 and TRBJ1-2; D possibly corresponds to TRBD1 (5 bases). Germline assignment: CDR1 MNHEY and CDR2 SVGAGI. V was trimmed by 4 bases and J by 4 bases, leaving 10 bases between them. This CDR3 spans 13 amino acids. CDR3 sequence (DNA): TGTGCCAGCAGTTTGACAGCTGTCTATGGCTACACCTTC. This gives the protein CASSLTAVYGYTF.

In its sample, this clone was seen once. The rearrangement joins TRBV2 to TRBJ1-1, with 9 bases matching TRBD1. V lost 6 bases and J lost 6; bases outside the gene matches: 14. This CDR3 region has 16 residues. Per the germline V gene, CDR1 is SNHLY and CDR2 is FYNNEI. Here the CDR3 DNA reads TGTGCCAGCAGGAGCTGGACAGGGGTAAGTGGTTCTGAAGCTTTCTTT. Protein sequence: CASRSWTGVSGSEAFF.

The gene calls are TRBV2 and TRBJ1-1; 7 nucleotides match TRBD1. Germline CDR1 SNHLY, CDR2 FYNNEI. This CDR3 region has 16 residues. Trimming at V came to 2 bases and at J to 7 bases, leaving 13 bases not matched to a gene. The chain's CDR3 is CASSERGQTRPIEAFF. CDR3 in DNA: TGTGCCAGCAGTGAAAGGGGACAGACCCGTCCTATTGAAGCTTTCTTT.

The chain combines TRBV2 with TRBJ2-1; 10 bases line up with TRBD1. The germline V gene has CDR1 SNHLY and CDR2 FYNNEI. The CDR3 is 16 amino acids. V was clipped by 6 bases and J by 8 bases; unmatched bases: 13. In DNA form, the CDR3 reads TGTGCCAGCAGGTGGGAATTGACAGGGGGCCAGGATGAGCAGTTCTTC. Amino acid sequence: CASRWELTGGQDEQFF. The entire variable domain, with the rest obtained from reference TRBV2 and TRBJ2-1, is as follows: EPEVTQTPSHQVTQMGQEVILRCVPISNHLYFYWYRQILGQKVEFLVSFYNNEISEKSEIFDDQFSVERPDGSNFTLKIRSTKLEDSAMYFCASRWELTGGQDEQFFGPGTRLTVL.

This clone has more than one count but fewer than ten. V is TRBV5-1 and J is TRBJ2-7; 9 bases fit TRBD1. The CDR3 totals 13 residues. The ends lost 4 bases at V and 5 bases at J; junction bases unmatched: 4. Germline CDR1 and CDR2: SGHRS and YFSETQ. CDR3 DNA: TGCGCCAGCAGCGCGGACAGGGGCGACGAGCAGTACTTC. Amino acid sequence: CASSADRGDEQYF.

The chain combines TRBV9 with TRBJ2-1; D is perhaps TRBD1 (5 bases). Deletions cut 1 base from V and 9 bases from J, with 14 bases between. From germline, CDR1 is SGDLS and CDR2 YYNGEE. The CDR3 loop spans 14 amino acids. DNA of the CDR3: TGTGCCAGCAGCGTATACCCCCAGGGAAGTGAGCAGTTCTTC. It yields the protein CASSVYPQGSEQFF.

This sequence joins TRBV5-1 and TRBJ2-1; 7 positions agree with TRBD2. Germline CDR1 and CDR2: SGHRS and YFSETQ. The V segment lost 1 base and the J segment 0 bases; nucleotides outside the gene matches: 4. This CDR3 is 16 amino acids long. CDR3 DNA sequence: TGCGCCAGCAGCTTGTTCGGGGGGTCCTCCTACAATGAGCAGTTCTTC. This translates into CASSLFGGSSYNEQFF.

The chain carries TRBV4-2 and TRBJ2-2; D is perhaps TRBD1 (6 bases). Germline V gene sequence: CDR1 LGHNA, CDR2 YNFKEQ. With 0 bases removed from V and 1 base from J, the gap between germline ends came to 12 bases. This CDR3 spans 17 amino acids. The CDR3 nucleotides read TGTGCCAGCAGCCAAGATCAAGGGGGACGGAACACCGGGGAGCTGTTTTTT. It is translated as CASSQDQGGRNTGELFF.

The genes are TRBV19 and TRBJ1-1; maybe TRBD1 (5 bases). This CDR3 spans 14 amino acids. The germline V gene encodes CDR1 LNHDA and CDR2 SQIVND (reference sequence). V was pared by 7 bases and J by 5 bases, with 17 bases between. The CDR3 nucleotides read TGTGCCAGTACCGGGACCCATGGGGGGACTGAAGCTTTCTTT. It codes for CASTGTHGGTEAFF.

J is TRBJ2-3 and V is TRBV27, with 10 bases identical to TRBD2. The trim removed 5 bases at V and 6 bases at J, leaving 17 bases unmatched. The germline V gene has CDR1 MNHEY and CDR2 SMNVEV (reference sequence). CDR3 length equals 18 residues. CDR3 residues: CASSAGTSARVLGDTQYF. In DNA, the CDR3 is TGTGCCAGCAGTGCCGGGACTAGCGCACGCGTCCTCGGGGATACGCAGTATTTT.

This sequence joins TRBV6-6 and TRBJ1-2, with D unclear. The V end was cut by 6 bases, the J end by 0 bases, with 14 bases between. This CDR3 has 15 amino acids. Per germline, CDR1 MNHNY and CDR2 SVGAGI (reference sequence). The chain's CDR3 is CASSTDSRANYGYTF. The CDR3 DNA sequence: TGTGCCAGCAGCACCGACTCACGAGCTAACTATGGCTACACCTTC.

The chain employs TRBV7-9 and TRBJ2-1; D gene ambiguous. V was shortened by 9 bases and J by 0 bases, with 18 bases between the two germline ends. The germline CDR1 and CDR2 sequences are SEHNR and FQNEAQ (reference sequence). The CDR3 length is 16 residues. Here the CDR3 DNA reads TGTGCCAGATTTAAAGCGCACCACCCCTCCTACAATGAGCAGTTCTTC. As protein: CARFKAHHPSYNEQFF.

This clone came up a few times. The chain employs TRBV7-8 and TRBJ2-5, with D possibly TRBD2 on 6 matching bases. Germline CDR1 is SGHVS and CDR2 is FQNEAQ. The ends were cut back, 8 bases at V and 5 bases at J, with 9 bases in the middle. The CDR3 sequence is 11 residues long. CDR3 DNA sequence: TGTGCCAGCGGGGGGTCGGAGACCCAGTACTTC. This sequence encodes CASGGSETQYF.

This sequence joins TRBV5-6 and TRBJ1-6; 7 bases fit TRBD1. The CDR3 has 16 amino acids. Germline values: CDR1 SGHDT, CDR2 YYEEEE. Losses at the gene ends were 4 bases for V and 7 bases for J; bases not matched to a gene: 11. The chain's CDR3 is CASSLLDRAPNSPLHF. CDR3 DNA sequence: TGTGCCAGCAGCCTCCTAGACAGGGCCCCCAATTCACCCCTCCACTTT.

The rearrangement joins TRBV7-2 to TRBJ2-7; 11 bases are a match to TRBD2. Germline-derived CDR1 and CDR2 are SGHTA and FQGNSA. The J segment lost 3 bases and the V segment lost 4 bases, leaving 14 bases of the junction unmatched. This CDR3 is 18 amino acids long. CDR3 bases: TGTGCCAGCAGCTCCCGGGGGTCTAGCGGGGGGCTCAGCTACGAGCAGTACTTC. As protein: CASSSRGSSGGLSYEQYF.

The chain links TRBV6-4 to TRBJ2-2; possibly TRBD2 for D (6 bases). Looked up from germline, CDR1 is MRHNA and CDR2 is SNTAGT. The CDR3 runs 12 residues. Trimming stripped 4 bases from V and 7 bases from J, with 7 bases between. As DNA, the CDR3 is TGTGCCAGCAGTGTGGAGGGCGGGGAGCTGTTTTTT. This translates into CASSVEGGELFF.

J is TRBJ2-1 and V is TRBV2; weak D call: TRBD2 (5 bases). Germline CDR1 reads SNHLY; CDR2 reads FYNNEI. V shed 6 bases and J shed 3 bases, with 9 bases lying between them. This CDR3 is built from 13 residues. The CDR3 nucleotides read TGTGCCAGCAGCCGGGGTAGCTACAATGAGCAGTTCTTC. Translated: CASSRGSYNEQFF.

The CDR3 DNA reads TGTGCCAGCAGCCCCGCCTCGGGACAGAATCCTAACTATGGCTACACCTTC. Amino acid sequence: CASSPASGQNPNYGYTF. The chain recombines TRBV7-8 with TRBJ1-2; TRBD1 aligns across 7 bases. The CDR3 sequence is 17 residues long. Germline V gives CDR1 SGHVS, CDR2 FQNEAQ. The trim removed 5 bases at V and 0 bases at J, leaving 12 bases unmatched.

The V and J genes are TRBV7-3 and TRBJ2-2, with D perhaps matching TRBD1 (5 bases). This CDR3 region has 13 residues. Germline assignment: CDR1 SGHTA and CDR2 FQGTGA. Trimming took 3 bases from V and 4 from J, leaving 6 bases between them. The CDR3 DNA reads TGTGCCAGCAGCTTGGACACCACCGGGGAGCTGTTTTTT. Protein sequence: CASSLDTTGELFF.

V usage is TRBV5-6 and J usage is TRBJ2-3; D is unclear. Germline CDR1 SGHDT, CDR2 YYEEEE. This CDR3 is 13 amino acids long. The germline V and J ends were trimmed by 0 bases and 3 bases, with 5 bases remaining between them. CDR3 bases: TGTGCCAGCAGCTTGGTCGGGACAGATACGCAGTATTTT. This translates into CASSLVGTDTQYF. Looking up the rest from reference TRBV5-6 and TRBJ2-3 gives the full variable domain: DAGVTQSPTHLIKTRGQQVTLRCSPKSGHDTVSWYQQALGQGPQFIFQYYEEEERQRGNFPDRFSGHQFPNYSSELNVNALLLGDSALYLCASSLVGTDTQYFGPGTRLTVL.